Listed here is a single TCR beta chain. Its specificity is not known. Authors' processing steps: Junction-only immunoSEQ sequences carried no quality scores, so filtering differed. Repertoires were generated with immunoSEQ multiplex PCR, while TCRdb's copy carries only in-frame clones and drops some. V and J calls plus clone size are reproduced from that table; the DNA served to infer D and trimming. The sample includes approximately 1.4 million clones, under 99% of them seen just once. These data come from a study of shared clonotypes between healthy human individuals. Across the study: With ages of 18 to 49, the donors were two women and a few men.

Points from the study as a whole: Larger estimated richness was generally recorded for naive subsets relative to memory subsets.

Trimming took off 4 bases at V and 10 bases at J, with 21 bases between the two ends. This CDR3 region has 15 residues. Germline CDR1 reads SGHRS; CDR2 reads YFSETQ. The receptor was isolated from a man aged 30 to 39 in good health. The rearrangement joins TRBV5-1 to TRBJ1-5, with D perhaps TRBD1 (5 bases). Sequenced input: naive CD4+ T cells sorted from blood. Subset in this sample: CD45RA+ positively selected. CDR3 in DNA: TGCGCCAGCAGCCCCCTGGGGGGGTTGTTTCATCCCCAGCATTTT. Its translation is CASSPLGGLFHPQHF.